The source of this T cell receptor (beta chain) is a study of cytomegalovirus exposure and HLA in healthy donors. Study-level findings and limits: In a later analysis, TCR beta V- and J-gene trimming was associated with a missense DCLRE1C variant. Common viral pathogens seemed, in a later analysis, to connect with several of the most significant clusters. The authors later found most CMV-associated TCR beta chains appeared HLA-restricted.

Comment on this clone: Its antigen is unidentified.

Germline V gives CDR1 SEHNR, CDR2 FQNEAQ (reference sequence). CDR3 length: 18 residues. With V trimmed by 7 bases and J by 8 bases, 20 bases remained unmatched. Primers for the PCR totalled 60 Vbeta and 13 Jbeta. The authors' processing: In a later analysis, of roughly 73 million unique beta chains, about 11 million appeared in at least two donors. Only in-frame clones appear in the TCRdb table, and some are missing; sequencing was by immunoSEQ multiplex PCR. D and trimming were read from the DNA, whereas the V and J calls and clone size are those reported in that table. The sample lists more than 95,000 clones; 60% to 80% were seen once.

The source of this sequence is a man aged 45-65 years in good health and CMV-seropositive. Sequencing was performed on PBMCs. The genes are TRBV7-9 and TRBJ2-1; the match to TRBD2 covers 10 bases. This CDR3 is CASNGGGSQREGLDEQFF. DNA of the CDR3: TGTGCCAGCAACGGGGGGGGTTCCCAGCGGGAGGGCCTAGATGAGCAGTTCTTC.